This T cell receptor beta chain was identified in a study of blood T cell repertoires in COVID-19. Whole-study context: Researchers got acute and convalescent COVID-19 samples from the United States, Italy and Spain. PBMCs, B-cell-depleted T cells, or T cells were the source of the cDNA or gDNA that made up the material.

The Seattle patients, enrolled during active infection, were followed longitudinally. CDR1 is MGHRA and CDR2 is YSYEKL in the germline V gene. Trimming took 2 bases from V and 3 from J, leaving 8 bases between them. The CDR3 loop spans 13 amino acids. Per the authors' pipeline: Estimates of nucleated cell counts were drawn from the amplification of reference gene primers. Assay used: immunoSEQ multiplex PCR; TCRdb lists only in-frame clones, some missing. V, J and clone size are taken as reported in that table, and D and trimming were inferred from the DNA itself. Of about 24,000 clones listed, 85% to 90% are singletons.

The V gene is TRBV4-1, the J gene TRBJ2-7; D remains ambiguous. The sequence came from a man between 70 and 80 years old with COVID-19, enrolled during active disease. Sequencing was done on a sample of peripheral blood. The CDR3 DNA follows: TGCGCCAGCAGCCAAAGCCCAGGCTACGAGCAGTACTTC. This gives the protein CASSQSPGYEQYF.